This T cell receptor (beta chain) was profiled in a study of neurological immune-mediated disorders. This clonotype was picked up many times. The CDR3 runs 14 residues. V was cut by 6 bases and J by 7 bases, with 13 bases left in between. Germline CDR1 reads ENHRY; CDR2 reads SYGVKD. Time point here: technical triplicate 1. The sorted libraries drew on roughly 930,000 T cells that were CD4+ or CD8+. Over 180 million TCR-beta sequences from 15-18 subjects were obtained in each sequencing run. TCRdb re-analysed the 5' RACE reads in MiXCR, keeping a single row per CDR3 protein. Here the sample spans fewer than 30,000 distinct CDR3 sequences, around 14% being singletons.

J is TRBJ1-6 and V is TRBV10-3; maybe TRBD1 (5 bases). Material: CD4+ T cells from blood. The sequence came from a female donor with HTLV-1-associated myelopathy (HAM/TSP). The CDR3 DNA reads as TGTGCCATCAGGGGGACGGCCAAAAATTCACCCCTCCACTTT. Protein sequence: CAIRGTAKNSPLHF.